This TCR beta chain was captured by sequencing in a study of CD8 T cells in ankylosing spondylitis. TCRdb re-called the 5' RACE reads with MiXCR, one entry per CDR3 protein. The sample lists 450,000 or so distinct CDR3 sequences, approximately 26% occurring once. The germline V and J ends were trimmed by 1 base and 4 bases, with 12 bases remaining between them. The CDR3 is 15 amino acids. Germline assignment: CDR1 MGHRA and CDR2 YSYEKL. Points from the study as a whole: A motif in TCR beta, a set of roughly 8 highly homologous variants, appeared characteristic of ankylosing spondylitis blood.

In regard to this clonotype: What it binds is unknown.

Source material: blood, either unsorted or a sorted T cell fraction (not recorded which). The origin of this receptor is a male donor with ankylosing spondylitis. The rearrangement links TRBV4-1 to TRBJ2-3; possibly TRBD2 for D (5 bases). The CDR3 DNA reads TGCGCCAGCAGCCAAGGGGGAGAACCCCCAGATACGCAGTATTTT. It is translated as CASSQGGEPPDTQYF.